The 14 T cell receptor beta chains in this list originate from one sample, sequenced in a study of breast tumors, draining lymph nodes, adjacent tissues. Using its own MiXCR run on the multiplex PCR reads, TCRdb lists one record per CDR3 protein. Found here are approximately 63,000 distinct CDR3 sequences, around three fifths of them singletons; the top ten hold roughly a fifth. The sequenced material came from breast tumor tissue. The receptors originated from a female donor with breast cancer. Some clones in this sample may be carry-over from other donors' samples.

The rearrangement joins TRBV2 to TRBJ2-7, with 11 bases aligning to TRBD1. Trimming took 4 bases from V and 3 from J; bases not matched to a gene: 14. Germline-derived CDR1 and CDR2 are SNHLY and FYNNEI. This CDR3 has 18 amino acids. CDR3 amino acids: CASSGGQPGQGGLYEQYF. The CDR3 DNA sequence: TGTGCCAGCAGTGGTGGACAGCCGGGACAGGGGGGGCTCTACGAGCAGTACTTC.

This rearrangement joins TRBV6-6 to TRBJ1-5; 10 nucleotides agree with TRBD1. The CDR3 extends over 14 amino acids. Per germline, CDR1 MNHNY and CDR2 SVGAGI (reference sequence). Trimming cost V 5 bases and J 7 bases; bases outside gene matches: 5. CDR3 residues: CASSEGTGEQPQHF. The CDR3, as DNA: TGTGCCAGCAGTGAAGGGACAGGGGAACAGCCCCAGCATTTT.

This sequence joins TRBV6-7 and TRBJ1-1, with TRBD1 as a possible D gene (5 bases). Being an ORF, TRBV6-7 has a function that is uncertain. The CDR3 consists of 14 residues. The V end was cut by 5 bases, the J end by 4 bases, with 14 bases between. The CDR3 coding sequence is TGTGCCAGCAGTGGGGCAGGTTGGGCCACTGAAGCTTTCTTT. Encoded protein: CASSGAGWATEAFF.

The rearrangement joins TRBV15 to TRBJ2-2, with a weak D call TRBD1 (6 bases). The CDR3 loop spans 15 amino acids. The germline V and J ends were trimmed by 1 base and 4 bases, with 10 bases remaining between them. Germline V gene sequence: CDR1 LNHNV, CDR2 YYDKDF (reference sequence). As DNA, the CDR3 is TGTGCCACCAGCAGAGGTCAAGGGGGCACCGGGGAGCTGTTTTTT. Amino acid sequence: CATSRGQGGTGELFF.

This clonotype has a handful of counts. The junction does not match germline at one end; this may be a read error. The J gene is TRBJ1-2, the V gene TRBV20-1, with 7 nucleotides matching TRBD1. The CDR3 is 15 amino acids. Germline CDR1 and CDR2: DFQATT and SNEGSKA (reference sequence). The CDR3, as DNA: TGCAGTGCTAGAGATCAAAAAGGGGGCCCCTATGGCTACGCCTTC. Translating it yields CSARDQKGGPYGYAF.

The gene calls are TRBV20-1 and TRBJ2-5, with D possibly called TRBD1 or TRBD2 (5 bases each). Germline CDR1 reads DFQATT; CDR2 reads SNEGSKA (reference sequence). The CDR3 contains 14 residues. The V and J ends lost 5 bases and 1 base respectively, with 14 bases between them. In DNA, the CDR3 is TGCAGTGCTCTGGGGGATTCGGGCCAAGAGACCCAGTACTTC. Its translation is CSALGDSGQETQYF.

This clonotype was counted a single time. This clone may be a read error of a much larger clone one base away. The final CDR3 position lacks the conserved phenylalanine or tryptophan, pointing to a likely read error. The CDR3 loop is CASSNQGAENIQYL. DNA of the CDR3: TGTGCCAGCAGCAATCAGGGGGCTGAAAACATTCAGTACCTC. This sequence joins TRBV2 and TRBJ2-4; 8 nucleotides match TRBD1. CDR3 length: 14 residues. Losses at the gene ends were 6 bases for V and 5 bases for J; bases not matched to a gene: 6. CDR1 and CDR2 from the germline V gene are SNHLY and FYNNEI.

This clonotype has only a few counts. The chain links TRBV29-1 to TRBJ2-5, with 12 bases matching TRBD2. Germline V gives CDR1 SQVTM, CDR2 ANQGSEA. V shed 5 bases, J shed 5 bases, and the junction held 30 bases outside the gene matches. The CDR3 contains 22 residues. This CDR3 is CSVLPYEGLNLVTSGGLETQYF. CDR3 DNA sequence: TGCAGCGTTCTGCCCTATGAAGGACTAAACCTCGTTACTAGCGGGGGGCTGGAGACCCAGTACTTC.

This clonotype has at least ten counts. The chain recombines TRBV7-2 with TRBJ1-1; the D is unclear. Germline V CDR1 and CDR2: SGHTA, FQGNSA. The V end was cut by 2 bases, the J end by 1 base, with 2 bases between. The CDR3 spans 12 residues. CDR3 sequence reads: CASSLQNTEAFF. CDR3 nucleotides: TGTGCCAGCAGCTTACAGAACACTGAAGCTTTCTTT.

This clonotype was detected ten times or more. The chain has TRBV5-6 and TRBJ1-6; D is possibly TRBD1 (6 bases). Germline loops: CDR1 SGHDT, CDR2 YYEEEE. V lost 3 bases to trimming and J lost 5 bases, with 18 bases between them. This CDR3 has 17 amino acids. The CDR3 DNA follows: TGTGCCAGCAGCTCAGGGGTGGGGGTGATCAATAATTCACCCCTCCACTTT. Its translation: CASSSGVGVINNSPLHF.

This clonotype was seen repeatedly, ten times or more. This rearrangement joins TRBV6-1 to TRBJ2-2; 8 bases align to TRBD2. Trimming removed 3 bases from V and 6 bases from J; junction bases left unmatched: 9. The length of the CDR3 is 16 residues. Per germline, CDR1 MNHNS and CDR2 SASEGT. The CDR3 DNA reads TGTGCCAGCAGTGAGGCACTAGCGGATGGCGCCGGGGAGCTGTTTTTT. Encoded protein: CASSEALADGAGELFF.

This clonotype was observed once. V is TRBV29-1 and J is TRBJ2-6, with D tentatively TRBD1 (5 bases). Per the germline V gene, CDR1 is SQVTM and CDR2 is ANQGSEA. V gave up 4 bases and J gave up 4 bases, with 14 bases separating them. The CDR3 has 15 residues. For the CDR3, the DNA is TGCAGCGTTGGGATGGGGCCCCCCGGGGCCAACGTCCTGACTTTC. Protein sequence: CSVGMGPPGANVLTF.

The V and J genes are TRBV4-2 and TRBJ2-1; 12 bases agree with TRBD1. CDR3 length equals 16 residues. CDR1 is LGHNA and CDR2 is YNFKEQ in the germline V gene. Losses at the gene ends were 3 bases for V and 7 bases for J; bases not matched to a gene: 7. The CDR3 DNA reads TGTGCCAGCAGCCAGGGGGGGACAGGGGGCAGGAATGAGCAGTTCTTC. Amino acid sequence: CASSQGGTGGRNEQFF.

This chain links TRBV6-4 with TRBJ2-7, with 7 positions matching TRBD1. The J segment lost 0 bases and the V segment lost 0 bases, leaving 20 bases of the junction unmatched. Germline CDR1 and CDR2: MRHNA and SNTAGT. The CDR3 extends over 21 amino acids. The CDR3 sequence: CASSDSTTKAQGDAGSYEQYF. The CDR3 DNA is TGTGCCAGCAGTGACTCTACTACCAAGGCGCAGGGGGACGCCGGCTCCTACGAGCAGTACTTC.